The 25 T cell receptor beta chains listed next were all sequenced from one sample in a study of blood T cell repertoires in COVID-19 (dated by TCRdb to about 2020). Library preparation employed the immunoSEQ multiplex PCR assay. This immuneACCESS table, as held by TCRdb, lists in-frame sequences with V and J called but not all clones. Of the missing ones, under half trace to an unresolved V gene in checked studies; the others have no known cause. The sample contains approximately 150,000 clones, roughly 90% of them found a single time. The ten largest account for around 2.3% of the sample. Specimen: peripheral blood. The receptors derive from a human donor with COVID-19, enrolled during active disease. The donor label of this sample is uncertain.

The chain has TRBV5-1 and TRBJ1-3, with a possible D match to TRBD1 (6 bases). V lost 3 bases, J lost 4 bases, and 8 bases lay in between. The CDR3 is 13 residues long. CDR1 is SGHRS, CDR2 YFSETQ, per germline. The CDR3 loop reads CASSSGEGNTIYF. CDR3 DNA sequence: TGCGCCAGCAGCTCAGGGGAAGGAAACACCATATATTTT.

The chain is built from TRBV6-1 and TRBJ1-5; 8 nucleotides match TRBD1. This CDR3 is built from 16 residues. Germline V gives CDR1 MNHNS, CDR2 SASEGT. J gave up 4 bases and V 4 bases, and 9 bases lay outside the gene matches. The CDR3 protein is CASSGWTGRGNQPQHF. The CDR3 DNA sequence: TGTGCCAGCAGTGGATGGACAGGGCGCGGAAATCAGCCCCAGCATTTT.

The rearrangement joins TRBV6-5 to TRBJ1-6; D not resolved. Between the trimmed V and J ends, which lost 5 bases and 9 bases, there was a span of 14 bases. The germline V gene encodes CDR1 MNHEY and CDR2 SVGAGI. The CDR3 loop spans 14 amino acids. In DNA form, the CDR3 reads TGTGCCAGCAGTCTCTCACACGGGAGTTCACCCCTCCACTTT. Protein sequence: CASSLSHGSSPLHF.

The rearrangement links TRBV19 to TRBJ2-1; 7 positions match TRBD1. Germline-derived CDR1 and CDR2 are LNHDA and SQIVND (reference sequence). The CDR3 contains 15 residues. J gave up 6 bases and V 3 bases, and 8 bases lay outside the gene matches. In DNA, the CDR3 is TGTGCCAGTAGTATTTTGGGGGCAGGGGGCAATGAGCAGTTCTTC. Amino acid sequence: CASSILGAGGNEQFF.

The chain recombines TRBV7-3 with TRBJ1-4; TRBD1 matches at 10 bases. This CDR3 is built from 17 residues. Germline CDR1 SGHTA, CDR2 FQGTGA. Trimming cost V 2 bases and J 3 bases; bases outside gene matches: 6. The CDR3 region has the DNA TGTGCCAGCAGCTTAGACAGGGGGCGCCTCGCTAATGAAAAACTGTTTTTT. It translates to CASSLDRGRLANEKLFF.

The genes are TRBV5-1 and TRBJ2-5; 9 bases line up with TRBD1. Germline lookup yields CDR1 SGHRS and CDR2 YFSETQ. The CDR3 is made up of 19 amino acids. V lost 4 bases to trimming and J lost 5 bases; unmatched junction nucleotides: 21. This chain's CDR3 is CASSRVLRIQGALWETQYF. In nucleotides, the CDR3 is TGCGCCAGCAGCCGTGTGCTGCGGATACAGGGGGCCTTATGGGAGACCCAGTACTTC.

V usage is TRBV2 and J usage is TRBJ1-2; the D gene is possibly TRBD1 (5 bases). This CDR3 is 13 amino acids long. Germline lookup yields CDR1 SNHLY and CDR2 FYNNEI. Trimming cost V 4 bases and J 7 bases, with 13 bases left between them. In nucleotides, the CDR3 is TGTGCCAGCAGTGGGCAAGGGGTGGGTGGCTACACCTTC. Its protein is CASSGQGVGGYTF. Using reference TRBV2 and TRBJ1-2 for the parts outside the CDR3, the full variable domain is EPEVTQTPSHQVTQMGQEVILRCVPISNHLYFYWYRQILGQKVEFLVSFYNNEISEKSEIFDDQFSVERPDGSNFTLKIRSTKLEDSAMYFCASSGQGVGGYTFGSGTRLTVV.

This chain links TRBV28 with TRBJ1-1, with D maybe TRBD1 (6 bases). Trimming removed 5 bases at V and 4 bases at J, with 20 bases between. Germline lookup yields CDR1 MDHEN and CDR2 SYDVKM. This CDR3 region has 16 residues. CDR3 DNA sequence: TGTGCCAGCAGTGAAGAGCAGGGGCGGGGGGGCACTGAAGCTTTCTTT. Translating it yields CASSEEQGRGGTEAFF.

This chain uses TRBV28 with TRBJ1-5; tentative D call: TRBD1 (5 bases). CDR1 and CDR2 (germline): MDHEN, SYDVKM. The CDR3 consists of 14 residues. Trimming removed 3 bases from V and 6 bases from J, with 12 bases in between. DNA for the CDR3: TGTGCCAGCAGTTTGGGCAGGGCGGTTCAGCCCCAGCATTTT. It yields the protein CASSLGRAVQPQHF.

The genes are TRBV29-1 and TRBJ2-5; 9 bases match TRBD1. CDR1 and CDR2 from the germline V gene are SQVTM and ANQGSEA. Trimming removed 6 bases from V and 5 bases from J; junction bases left unmatched: 7. The CDR3 covers 13 residues. The CDR3 DNA sequence: TGCAGCGTAGCTCGGACAGGGGTTGAGACCCAGTACTTC. Residues: CSVARTGVETQYF.

The chain recombines TRBV5-1 with TRBJ2-6; D call uncertain. V gave up 1 base and J gave up 2 bases, with 10 bases separating them. CDR3 length equals 16 residues. From germline, CDR1 is SGHRS and CDR2 YFSETQ. In DNA, the CDR3 is TGCGCCAGCAGCTTGTCGGGTGGTACTGGGGCCAACGTCCTGACTTTC. It encodes CASSLSGGTGANVLTF.

CDR3 loop: CASSQAVGGTEAFF. In DNA, the CDR3 is TGTGCCAGCAGCCAAGCCGTAGGGGGCACTGAAGCTTTCTTT. This chain links TRBV3-1 (or the pseudogene TRBV3-2) with TRBJ1-1, with D tentatively TRBD1 (6 bases). Trimming removed 1 base at V and 4 bases at J, with 10 bases between. CDR1 and CDR2 from the germline V gene are LGHDT and YNNKEL (reference sequence). This CDR3 is built from 14 residues.

The V call is TRBV28, the J call TRBJ2-7; 7 positions match TRBD2. Germline values: CDR1 MDHEN, CDR2 SYDVKM. J lost 0 bases, V lost 5 bases, and 7 bases had no gene match. The CDR3 totals 15 residues. CDR3 amino acids: CASSPPSGGSYEQYF. The CDR3 bases are TGTGCCAGCAGTCCCCCCTCGGGGGGCTCCTACGAGCAGTACTTC.

The chain combines TRBV5-1 with TRBJ1-1, with D unresolved. The V gene lost 4 bases and the J gene lost 0 bases, with 16 bases spanning the gap. Per the germline V gene, CDR1 is SGHRS and CDR2 is YFSETQ. The CDR3 contains 16 residues. The CDR3 loop is CASSLLPSVMNTEAFF. CDR3 in DNA: TGCGCCAGCAGCCTACTCCCCAGCGTCATGAACACTGAAGCTTTCTTT.

V and J are TRBV7-2 and TRBJ1-5; TRBD1 might be the D (5 bases). CDR1 SGHTA and CDR2 FQGNSA come from the germline V gene. This CDR3 is built from 16 residues. Trimming stripped 5 bases from V and 3 bases from J, with 17 bases between. CDR3 protein: CASSRGSRGNNQPQHF. The CDR3 nucleotides are TGTGCCAGCAGCAGAGGAAGTAGGGGAAACAATCAGCCCCAGCATTTT.

This clone came up a few times. The gene calls are TRBV19 and TRBJ1-4; 8 nucleotides line up with TRBD1. The CDR3 has 16 amino acids. With V trimmed by 0 bases and J by 6 bases, 6 bases remained unmatched. CDR1 and CDR2 from the germline V gene are LNHDA and SQIVND (reference sequence). In nucleotides, the CDR3 is TGTGCCAGTAGTATAGACCCGACAGGGGTGGATGAAAAACTGTTTTTT. Amino acids: CASSIDPTGVDEKLFF.

The chain employs TRBV2 and TRBJ1-2; 7 nucleotides match TRBD1. The CDR3 totals 15 residues. The J segment lost 1 base and the V segment lost 5 bases, leaving 7 bases of the junction unmatched. In germline, CDR1 is SNHLY, CDR2 FYNNEI. The DNA for the CDR3 is TGTGCCAGCAGTCCCGGGACAGCTATTAACTATGGCTACACCTTC. This sequence encodes CASSPGTAINYGYTF.

This chain uses TRBV30 with TRBJ2-4, with D possibly TRBD2 on 6 matching bases. V was shortened by 1 base and J by 0 bases, with 7 bases between the two germline ends. CDR1 GTSNPN and CDR2 SVGIG come from the germline V gene (reference sequence). The CDR3 totals 14 residues. The CDR3 sequence: CAWSAGLAKNIQYF. The CDR3 region has the DNA TGTGCCTGGAGTGCGGGACTAGCCAAAAACATTCAGTACTTC. The variable domain in full, completed from reference TRBV30 and TRBJ2-4, reads SQTIHQWPATLVQPVGSPLSLECTVEGTSNPNLYWYRQAAGRGLQLLFYSVGIGQISSEVPQNLSASRPQDRQFILSSKKLLLSDSGFYLCAWSAGLAKNIQYFGAGTRLSVL.

This chain joins TRBV7-3 and TRBJ2-5, with D possibly TRBD2 on 5 matching bases. This CDR3 contains 15 residues. The V end was cut by 5 bases, the J end by 9 bases, with 22 bases between. Germline V gives CDR1 SGHTA, CDR2 FQGTGA. The CDR3 DNA is TGTGCCAGCAGCCCCGTTGGGCAGCCTTTGGGAGCCCAGTACTTC. Its protein product is CASSPVGQPLGAQYF.

The J gene is TRBJ1-4, the V gene TRBV5-1; 9 nucleotides match TRBD1. The germline V gene encodes CDR1 SGHRS and CDR2 YFSETQ. The CDR3 is made up of 18 amino acids. With V trimmed by 0 bases and J by 8 bases, 14 bases remained unmatched. The CDR3 here is CASSLALWSGTGTEKLFF. CDR3 nucleotide sequence: TGCGCCAGCAGCTTGGCCCTTTGGTCCGGGACAGGGACCGAAAAACTGTTTTTT.

The chain carries TRBV3-1 (or the pseudogene TRBV3-2) and TRBJ2-5; D is undetermined. V was pared by 4 bases and J by 4 bases, with 7 bases between. This CDR3 has 12 amino acids. CDR1 and CDR2 from the germline V gene are LGHDT and YNNKEL (reference sequence). CDR3 sequence: CASSPTVETQYF. The CDR3 DNA sequence: TGTGCCAGCAGCCCAACTGTAGAGACCCAGTACTTC.

This clone appeared a few times. The V and J genes are TRBV6-6 and TRBJ2-1; TRBD2 matches at 13 bases. The V gene's germline CDR1 is MNHNY and CDR2 SVGAGI (reference sequence). The CDR3 spans 13 residues. Germline trimming cut 10 bases from V and 8 bases from J; bases unmatched to any gene: 5. Here the CDR3 reads CATGTSGADEQFF. Written as DNA, the CDR3 is TGTGCCACCGGGACTAGCGGGGCCGATGAGCAGTTCTTC.

The chain is built from TRBV6-5 and TRBJ2-7; 8 nucleotides agree with TRBD1. Germline V gene data show CDR1 as MNHEY and CDR2 as SVGAGI. J was trimmed by 8 bases and V by 5 bases; bases with no gene match: 8. CDR3 length: 13 amino acids. CDR3 residues: CASSPDRAAQQYF. CDR3 in DNA: TGTGCCAGCAGTCCGGACAGGGCTGCTCAGCAGTACTTC.

J is TRBJ2-3 and V is TRBV11-2; D may be TRBD2 (6 bases). In germline, CDR1 is SGHAT, CDR2 FQNNGV. V lost 0 bases, J lost 0 bases, and 13 bases lay in between. This CDR3 contains 17 residues. CDR3 region: CASSLEGGRASTDTQYF. CDR3 nucleotide sequence: TGTGCCAGCAGCTTAGAGGGGGGACGGGCTAGCACAGATACGCAGTATTTT.

The genes are TRBV4-1 and TRBJ1-4, with 9 positions matching TRBD1. V shed 1 base and J 0 bases; nucleotides not matched to a gene: 12. Germline CDR1 MGHRA, CDR2 YSYEKL. CDR3 length: 20 amino acids. The CDR3 is CASSQGRDREFFATNEKLFF. The DNA of the CDR3 is TGCGCCAGCAGCCAAGGAAGGGACAGGGAATTTTTTGCAACTAATGAAAAACTGTTTTTT.